Below are 24 T cell receptor beta chains sequenced from a single sample in a study of blood T cell repertoires in COVID-19. Some clones are missing from TCRdb's copy, which holds only in-frame ones; the method was immunoSEQ multiplex PCR. This repertoire shows 150,000 to 200,000 clones, about 80% found once; its top ten account for less than 2%. The specimen was peripheral blood. These receptors were taken from a human donor in a cohort sampled during active COVID-19.

The chain has TRBV4-2 and TRBJ2-7; 8 nucleotides align to TRBD2. CDR1 and CDR2 from the germline V gene are LGHNA and YNFKEQ. The CDR3 runs to 15 residues. The J segment lost 1 base and the V segment lost 4 bases, leaving 6 bases of the junction unmatched. CDR3 sequence reads: CASSPSGGGSYEQYF. The DNA for the CDR3 is TGTGCCAGCAGCCCTTCGGGGGGGGGATCCTACGAGCAGTACTTC.

The chain combines TRBV19 with TRBJ1-5; D not resolved. Between the trimmed V and J ends, which lost 9 bases and 4 bases, there was a span of 13 bases. The germline CDR1 and CDR2 sequences are LNHDA and SQIVND (reference sequence). CDR3 length: 13 amino acids. The CDR3 is CASQYERNQPQHF. The CDR3, as DNA: TGTGCCAGCCAGTATGAGAGGAATCAGCCCCAGCATTTT.

This rearrangement joins TRBV28 to TRBJ1-2; weak D call: TRBD1 (5 bases). Trimming left V 8 bases short and J 2 bases short, with 12 bases between. The CDR3 runs 13 residues. Per the germline V gene, CDR1 is MDHEN and CDR2 is SYDVKM. CDR3 DNA sequence: TGTGCCAGCCAGGGAGGGCCGAACTATGGCTACACCTTC. Protein: CASQGGPNYGYTF.

The V call is TRBV27, the J call TRBJ2-5; TRBD2 is a possible D gene (6 bases). CDR3 length: 14 amino acids. Trimming shortened V by 2 bases and J by 5 bases, and 12 bases separated the two germline ends. In germline, CDR1 is MNHEY, CDR2 SMNVEV (reference sequence). CDR3 loop: CASSLGWGGETQYF. The CDR3, as DNA: TGTGCCAGCAGTTTAGGCTGGGGAGGTGAGACCCAGTACTTC.

The chain joins TRBV7-6 to TRBJ1-1, with D tentatively TRBD1 (5 bases). V lost 5 bases and J 0 bases, leaving 7 bases between the germline ends. Germline-derived CDR1 and CDR2 are SGHVS and FNYEAQ. CDR3 length equals 13 residues. The CDR3 DNA reads as TGTGCCAGCAGCCCGACAGTGAACACTGAAGCTTTCTTT. This sequence encodes CASSPTVNTEAFF.

The chain has TRBV6-5 and TRBJ1-5; no firm D call. The germline CDR1 and CDR2 sequences are MNHEY and SVGAGI. This CDR3 spans 13 amino acids. Between the trimmed V and J ends, which lost 8 bases and 4 bases, there was a span of 12 bases. The DNA of the CDR3 is TGTGCCAGCCAACTTTTTCTTAATCAGCCCCAGCATTTT. This gives the protein CASQLFLNQPQHF.

The chain is built from TRBV19 and TRBJ1-1; the D gene is possibly TRBD1 (5 bases). V lost 3 bases to trimming and J lost 4 bases, with 12 bases between them. Germline-derived CDR1 and CDR2 are LNHDA and SQIVND (reference sequence). The CDR3 is 14 residues long. This chain's CDR3 is CASSINRRGTEAFF. Written as DNA, the CDR3 is TGTGCCAGTAGTATCAACAGGAGGGGCACTGAAGCTTTCTTT.

This clone has more than one count but fewer than ten. The chain joins TRBV19 to TRBJ1-5; D gene uncertain. Germline CDR1 and CDR2: LNHDA and SQIVND (reference sequence). Trimming left V 3 bases short and J 1 base short, with 7 bases between. The CDR3 has 14 residues. The CDR3 sequence is CASSMRESNQPQHF. CDR3 bases: TGTGCCAGTAGTATGAGGGAAAGCAATCAGCCCCAGCATTTT.

V is TRBV7-3 and J is TRBJ2-1; D perhaps matches TRBD1 (5 bases). In germline, CDR1 is SGHTA, CDR2 FQGTGA. The V end lost 5 bases, the J end lost 8 bases, and 13 bases lay between the germline ends. There are 13 residues in the CDR3. The CDR3 nucleotides read TGTGCCAGCAGCCCGACAGTCTCTGATGAGCAGTTCTTC. Its translation is CASSPTVSDEQFF.

The gene calls are TRBV6-5 and TRBJ2-7, with D possibly TRBD2 on 6 matching bases. V shed 2 bases and J shed 1 base, with 9 bases lying between them. In germline, CDR1 is MNHEY, CDR2 SVGAGI. The CDR3 has 14 amino acids. CDR3 DNA: TGTGCCAGCAGTTACGGCAGCGGGTCCTACGAGCAGTACTTC. This encodes CASSYGSGSYEQYF.

This chain joins TRBV5-1 and TRBJ2-3; 9 nucleotides align to TRBD1. The V and J ends lost 3 bases and 2 bases, in that order; junction bases with no gene match: 19. The germline gives CDR1 SGHRS, CDR2 YFSETQ. The CDR3 covers 20 residues. The CDR3 loop is CASSSRSLDRGASSTDTQYF. CDR3 bases: TGCGCCAGCAGCTCCCGGTCGTTGGACAGGGGTGCGAGTTCCACAGATACGCAGTATTTT.

V usage is TRBV5-1 and J usage is TRBJ2-7; D is unclear. The CDR3 loop spans 14 amino acids. Trimming took off 0 bases at V and 0 bases at J, with 7 bases between the two ends. CDR1 and CDR2 (germline): SGHRS, YFSETQ. This chain's CDR3 is CASSLESSSYEQYF. The CDR3 DNA reads TGCGCCAGCAGCTTGGAATCCTCCTCCTACGAGCAGTACTTC.

This rearrangement joins TRBV11-2 to TRBJ1-3, with D perhaps TRBD1 (5 bases). The CDR3 runs to 20 residues. The ends were cut back, 0 bases at V and 0 bases at J, with 21 bases in the middle. Germline CDR1 is SGHAT and CDR2 is FQNNGV. The CDR3 DNA follows: TGTGCCAGCAGCTTAGAAGGGGATAGTCGGACACCGAACTCTGGAAACACCATATATTTT. Its translation is CASSLEGDSRTPNSGNTIYF.

The J gene is TRBJ2-3, the V gene TRBV12-3 or TRBV12-4; D gene ambiguous. V was clipped by 0 bases and J by 6 bases, with 7 bases between them. The CDR3 consists of 13 residues. In DNA, the CDR3 is TGTGCCAGCAGTTTAGCGATACTGGATACGCAGTATTTT. It translates to CASSLAILDTQYF.

The DNA of the CDR3 is TGTGCCAGCAGTTACGGGAGCGGGGGGGAGACCTACAATGAGCAGTTCTTC. It encodes CASSYGSGGETYNEQFF. The chain recombines TRBV6-2 or TRBV6-3 with TRBJ2-1; 10 nucleotides agree with TRBD2. The CDR3 totals 17 residues. V shed 2 bases and J 2 bases; nucleotides not matched to a gene: 6. Looked up from germline, CDR1 is MNHEY and CDR2 is SVGEGT.

The chain carries TRBV28 and TRBJ2-7, with unresolved D. Trimming took 3 bases from V and 4 from J, leaving 10 bases between them. Germline assignment: CDR1 MDHEN and CDR2 SYDVKM. The CDR3 has 13 residues. The CDR3 DNA sequence: TGTGCCAGCAGTTTTAGTTCGCCATACGAGCAGTACTTC. Its protein is CASSFSSPYEQYF.

This chain joins TRBV6-5 and TRBJ2-5; a weak D match, TRBD2 (6 bases). V gave up 5 bases and J gave up 1 base, with 14 bases separating them. CDR1 is MNHEY, CDR2 SVGAGI, per germline. The CDR3 runs to 15 residues. In nucleotides, the CDR3 is TGTGCCAGCAGTACATATAGCGGCAGCCAAGAGACCCAGTACTTC. Protein sequence: CASSTYSGSQETQYF.

The rearrangement uses TRBV2 and TRBJ1-4, with TRBD1 identical over 8 bases. Germline CDR1 SNHLY, CDR2 FYNNEI. The trim removed 6 bases at V and 8 bases at J, leaving 11 bases unmatched. This CDR3 is 15 amino acids long. The CDR3 loop reads CASRDREAGGEKLFF. Written as DNA, the CDR3 is TGTGCCAGCAGGGACAGGGAGGCGGGTGGCGAAAAACTGTTTTTT.

This chain joins TRBV7-3 and TRBJ2-7, with a weak D call TRBD2 (6 bases). CDR1 and CDR2 from the germline V gene are SGHTA and FQGTGA. This CDR3 contains 12 residues. Trimming cost V 5 bases and J 6 bases, with 11 bases left between them. Here the CDR3 reads CASSPGGSEQYF. The CDR3 coding sequence is TGTGCCAGCAGCCCAGGAGGGAGCGAGCAGTACTTC.

This chain connects TRBV19 to TRBJ2-6, with unresolved D. The CDR3 contains 14 residues. V was clipped by 6 bases and J by 0 bases, with 6 bases between them. From germline, CDR1 is LNHDA and CDR2 SQIVND (reference sequence). The CDR3 is CASRRSSGANVLTF. CDR3 nucleotides: TGTGCCAGTAGGCGAAGCTCTGGGGCCAACGTCCTGACTTTC.

The chain uses TRBV25-1 and TRBJ1-1; D possibly corresponds to TRBD1 (6 bases). Trimming shortened V by 1 base and J by 1 base, and 10 bases separated the two germline ends. The length of the CDR3 is 15 residues. CDR1 and CDR2 (germline): MGHDK, SYGVNS. Here the CDR3 reads CASSESGARNTEAFF. CDR3 in DNA: TGTGCCAGCAGTGAATCAGGGGCCCGGAACACTGAAGCTTTCTTT.

V gene TRBV29-1 combines with J gene TRBJ2-7, with D possibly matching TRBD2 (6 bases). V lost 7 bases and J 6 bases, leaving 16 bases between the germline ends. CDR1 is SQVTM, CDR2 ANQGSEA, per germline. The CDR3 spans 12 residues. For the CDR3, the DNA is TGCAGCGGCGGGACCTTCCCGAGCGAGCAGTACTTC. It specifies CSGGTFPSEQYF.

The chain uses TRBV6-5 and TRBJ2-5, with TRBD2 identical over 9 bases. This CDR3 has 15 residues. The germline gives CDR1 MNHEY, CDR2 SVGAGI. The junction had 9 bases not matched to a gene; V was cut back by 5 bases and J by 5 bases. As DNA, the CDR3 is TGTGCCAGCAGTCCTAGCGGGACTCGGTGGGAGACCCAGTACTTC. Amino acids: CASSPSGTRWETQYF.

V gene TRBV6-2 or TRBV6-3 combines with J gene TRBJ2-7, with TRBD2 matching 9 bases. Losses at the gene ends were 8 bases for V and 2 bases for J; bases not matched to a gene: 16. The CDR3 covers 17 residues. CDR1 and CDR2 from the germline V gene are MNHEY and SVGEGT. The DNA for the CDR3 is TGTGCCAGCTGCCTAGGGCCTAGCGGGAACTCACCCTACGAGCAGTACTTC. Translating it yields CASCLGPSGNSPYEQYF.